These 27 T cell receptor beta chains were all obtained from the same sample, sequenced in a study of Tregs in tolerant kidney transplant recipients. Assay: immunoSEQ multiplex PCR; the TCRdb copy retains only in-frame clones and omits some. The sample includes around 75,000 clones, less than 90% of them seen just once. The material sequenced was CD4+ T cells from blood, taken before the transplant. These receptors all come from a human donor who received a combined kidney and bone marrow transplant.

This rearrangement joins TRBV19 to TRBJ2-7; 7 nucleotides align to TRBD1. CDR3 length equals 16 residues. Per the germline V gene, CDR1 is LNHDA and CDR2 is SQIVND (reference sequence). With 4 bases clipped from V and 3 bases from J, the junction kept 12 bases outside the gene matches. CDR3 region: CASSNGQAHRLYEQYF. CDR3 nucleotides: TGTGCCAGTAGTAACGGACAGGCTCATCGCCTCTACGAGCAGTACTTC.

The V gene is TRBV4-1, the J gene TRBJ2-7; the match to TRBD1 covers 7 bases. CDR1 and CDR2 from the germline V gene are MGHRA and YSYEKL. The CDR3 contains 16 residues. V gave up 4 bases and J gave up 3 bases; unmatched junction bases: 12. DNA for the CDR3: TGCGCCAGCAGCCCCCACCCGGACAGGCCGGACTACGAGCAGTACTTC. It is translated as CASSPHPDRPDYEQYF.

The CDR3: CASSVDRGNEKLFF. CDR3 nucleotide sequence: TGTGCCAGCAGCGTAGACAGGGGCAATGAAAAACTGTTTTTT. The rearrangement joins TRBV9 to TRBJ1-4; 7 nucleotides match TRBD1. The CDR3 sequence is 14 residues long. Losses at the gene ends were 0 bases for V and 5 bases for J; bases not matched to a gene: 1. Germline CDR1 is SGDLS and CDR2 is YYNGEE.

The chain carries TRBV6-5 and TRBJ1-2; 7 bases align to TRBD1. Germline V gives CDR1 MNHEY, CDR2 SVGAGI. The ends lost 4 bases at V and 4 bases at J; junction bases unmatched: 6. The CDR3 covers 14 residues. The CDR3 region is CASSSDRAPYGYTF. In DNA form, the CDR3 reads TGTGCCAGCAGTTCCGACAGGGCCCCCTATGGCTACACCTTC.

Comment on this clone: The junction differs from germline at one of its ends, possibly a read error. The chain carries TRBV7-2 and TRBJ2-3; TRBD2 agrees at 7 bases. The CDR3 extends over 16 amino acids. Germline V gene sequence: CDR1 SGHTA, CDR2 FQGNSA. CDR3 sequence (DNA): TGTGCCAGCAGCTTGGCTAGCGGACTTGGGAACAAGGGTTTGCGTTTT. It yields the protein CASSLASGLGNKGLRF.

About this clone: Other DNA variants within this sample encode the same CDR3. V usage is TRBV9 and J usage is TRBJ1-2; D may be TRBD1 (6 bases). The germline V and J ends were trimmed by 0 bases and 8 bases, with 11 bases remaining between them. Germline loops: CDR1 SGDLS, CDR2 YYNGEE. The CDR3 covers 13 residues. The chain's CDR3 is CASSVDGQRGYTF. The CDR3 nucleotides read TGTGCCAGCAGCGTAGACGGACAGCGGGGCTACACCTTC. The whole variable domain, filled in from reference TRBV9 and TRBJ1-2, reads DSGVTQTPKHLITATGQRVTLRCSPRSGDLSVYWYQQSLDQGLQFLIQYYNGEERAKGNILERFSAQQFPDLHSELNLSSLELGDSALYFCASSVDGQRGYTFGSGTRLTVV.

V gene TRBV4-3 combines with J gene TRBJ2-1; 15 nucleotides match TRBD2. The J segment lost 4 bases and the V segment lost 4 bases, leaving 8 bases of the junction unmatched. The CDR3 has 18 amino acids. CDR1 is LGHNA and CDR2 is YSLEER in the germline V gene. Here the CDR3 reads CASSRDTGTSGRYNEQFF. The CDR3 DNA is TGCGCCAGCAGCCGAGACACAGGGACTAGCGGGAGGTACAATGAGCAGTTCTTC.

The CDR3 reads CASSQEGGGYGYTF. In nucleotides, the CDR3 is TGTGCCAGCAGCCAAGAGGGAGGGGGATATGGCTACACCTTC. The genes are TRBV14 and TRBJ1-2; a weak D match, TRBD1 (6 bases). V lost 0 bases and J 5 bases, leaving 10 bases between the germline ends. The CDR3 loop spans 14 amino acids. Per germline, CDR1 SGHDN and CDR2 FVKESK.

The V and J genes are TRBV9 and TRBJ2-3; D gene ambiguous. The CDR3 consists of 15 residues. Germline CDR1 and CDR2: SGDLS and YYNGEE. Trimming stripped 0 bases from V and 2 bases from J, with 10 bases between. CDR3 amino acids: CASSVENSPTDTQYF. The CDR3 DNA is TGTGCCAGCAGCGTAGAAAATAGCCCCACAGATACGCAGTATTTT.

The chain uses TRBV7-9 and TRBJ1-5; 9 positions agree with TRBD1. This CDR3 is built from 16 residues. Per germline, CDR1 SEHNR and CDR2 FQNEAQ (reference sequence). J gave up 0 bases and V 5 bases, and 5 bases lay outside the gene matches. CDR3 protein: CASSERTGDSNQPQHF. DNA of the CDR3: TGTGCCAGCAGCGAACGGACAGGGGATAGCAATCAGCCCCAGCATTTT.

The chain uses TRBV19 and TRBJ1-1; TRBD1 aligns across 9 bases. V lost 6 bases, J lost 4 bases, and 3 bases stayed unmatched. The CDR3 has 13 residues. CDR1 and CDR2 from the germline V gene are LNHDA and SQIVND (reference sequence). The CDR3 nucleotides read TGTGCCAGTAGCACAGGGGGCCTCACTGAAGCTTTCTTT. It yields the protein CASSTGGLTEAFF.

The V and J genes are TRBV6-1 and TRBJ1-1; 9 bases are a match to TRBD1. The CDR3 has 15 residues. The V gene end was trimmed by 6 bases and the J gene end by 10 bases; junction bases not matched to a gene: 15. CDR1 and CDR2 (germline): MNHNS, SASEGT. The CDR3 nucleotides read TGTGCCAGCAGAAGCTCCGGGACAGGGTATGGGGTAGCTTTCTTT. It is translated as CASRSSGTGYGVAFF.

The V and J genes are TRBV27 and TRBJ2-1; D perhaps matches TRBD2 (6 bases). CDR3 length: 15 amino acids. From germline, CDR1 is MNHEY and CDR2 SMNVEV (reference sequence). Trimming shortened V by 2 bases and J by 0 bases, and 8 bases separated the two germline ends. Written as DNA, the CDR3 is TGTGCCAGCAGTTTAACTAGCAGCTCCTACAATGAGCAGTTCTTC. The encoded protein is CASSLTSSSYNEQFF.

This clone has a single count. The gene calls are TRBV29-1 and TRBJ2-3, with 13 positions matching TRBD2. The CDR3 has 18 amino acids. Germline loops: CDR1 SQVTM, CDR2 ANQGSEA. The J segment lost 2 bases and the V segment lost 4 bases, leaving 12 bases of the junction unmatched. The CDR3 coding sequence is TGCAGCGTTGTAGGAGTTGCGGGACTAGCGGGAAACACAGATACGCAGTATTTT. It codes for CSVVGVAGLAGNTDTQYF.

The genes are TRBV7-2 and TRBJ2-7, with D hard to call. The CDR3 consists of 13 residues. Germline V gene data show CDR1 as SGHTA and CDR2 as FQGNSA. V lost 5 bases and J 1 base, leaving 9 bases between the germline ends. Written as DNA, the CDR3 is TGTGCCAGCAGCCCCTTTTCTTCCTACGAGCAGTACTTC. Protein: CASSPFSSYEQYF.

The CDR3 nucleotides are TGCGCCAGCAGCTTGGTCGGGTCCAGTCGAGGAACCACTGAAGCTTTCTTT. Its protein product is CASSLVGSSRGTTEAFF. This chain links TRBV5-1 with TRBJ1-1; no reliable D call. Trimming removed 0 bases at V and 4 bases at J, with 19 bases between. Germline CDR1 reads SGHRS; CDR2 reads YFSETQ. This CDR3 spans 17 amino acids.

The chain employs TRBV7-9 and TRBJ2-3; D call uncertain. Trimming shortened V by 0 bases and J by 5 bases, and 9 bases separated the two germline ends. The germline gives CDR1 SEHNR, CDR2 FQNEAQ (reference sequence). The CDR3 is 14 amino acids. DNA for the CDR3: TGTGCCAGCAGCTTAGCGCGAAACGGAGATACGCAGTATTTT. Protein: CASSLARNGDTQYF.

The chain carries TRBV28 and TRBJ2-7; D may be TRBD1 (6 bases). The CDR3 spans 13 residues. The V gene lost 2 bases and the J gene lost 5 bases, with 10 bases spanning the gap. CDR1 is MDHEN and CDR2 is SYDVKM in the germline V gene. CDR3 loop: CASSLQGLDEQYF. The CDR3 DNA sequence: TGTGCCAGCAGTTTACAGGGGCTGGACGAGCAGTACTTC.

As DNA, the CDR3 is TGTGCCAGCATCAGTCCGGGACAGGGGTTTGGGGACACTGAAGCTTTCTTT. Its protein product is CASISPGQGFGDTEAFF. The gene calls are TRBV28 and TRBJ1-1, with 10 bases fitting TRBD1. The CDR3 sequence is 17 residues long. V lost 7 bases, J lost 3 bases, and 14 bases stayed unmatched. Per the germline V gene, CDR1 is MDHEN and CDR2 is SYDVKM.

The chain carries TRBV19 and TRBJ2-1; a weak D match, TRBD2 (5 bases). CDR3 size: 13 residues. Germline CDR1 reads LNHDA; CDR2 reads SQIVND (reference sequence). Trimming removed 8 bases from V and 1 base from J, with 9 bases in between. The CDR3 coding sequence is TGTGCCAGTGGAGGCAGATCCTACAATGAGCAGTTCTTC. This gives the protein CASGGRSYNEQFF.

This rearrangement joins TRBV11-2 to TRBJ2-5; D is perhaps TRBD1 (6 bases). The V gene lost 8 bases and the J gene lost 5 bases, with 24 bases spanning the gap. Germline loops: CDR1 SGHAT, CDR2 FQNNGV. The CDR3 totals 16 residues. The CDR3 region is CASVANLGQSAETQYF. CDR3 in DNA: TGTGCCAGCGTGGCAAATTTAGGACAGTCCGCGGAGACCCAGTACTTC. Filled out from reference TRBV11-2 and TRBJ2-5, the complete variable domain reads EAGVAQSPRYKIIEKRQSVAFWCNPISGHATLYWYQQILGQGPKLLIQFQNNGVVDDSQLPKDRFSAERLKGVDSTLKIQPAKLEDSAVYLCASVANLGQSAETQYFGPGTRLLVL.

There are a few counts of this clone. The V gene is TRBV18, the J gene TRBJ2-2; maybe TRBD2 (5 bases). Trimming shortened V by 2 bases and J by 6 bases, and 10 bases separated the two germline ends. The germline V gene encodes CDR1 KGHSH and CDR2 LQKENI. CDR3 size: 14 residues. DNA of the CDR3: TGTGCCAGCTCACCAGGCGAGGGATCCGGGGAGCTGTTTTTT. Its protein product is CASSPGEGSGELFF.

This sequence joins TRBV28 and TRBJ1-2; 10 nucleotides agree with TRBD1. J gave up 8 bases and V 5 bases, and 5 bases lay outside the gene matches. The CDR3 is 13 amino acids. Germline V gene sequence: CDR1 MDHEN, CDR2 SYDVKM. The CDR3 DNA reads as TGTGCCAGCAGTATCGGGACAGGGGAAGGCTACACCTTC. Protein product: CASSIGTGEGYTF.

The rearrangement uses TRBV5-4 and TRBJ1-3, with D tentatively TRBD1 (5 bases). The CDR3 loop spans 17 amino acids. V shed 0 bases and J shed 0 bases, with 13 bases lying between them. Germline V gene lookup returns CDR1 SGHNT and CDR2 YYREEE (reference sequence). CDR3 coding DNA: TGTGCCAGCAGCTTGGCGCTTGGGACTGGCTCTGGAAACACCATATATTTT. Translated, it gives CASSLALGTGSGNTIYF.

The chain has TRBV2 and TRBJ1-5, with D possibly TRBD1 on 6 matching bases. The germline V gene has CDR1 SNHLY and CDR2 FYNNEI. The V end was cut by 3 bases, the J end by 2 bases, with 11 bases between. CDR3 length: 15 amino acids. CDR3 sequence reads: CASSDRTAGNQPQHF. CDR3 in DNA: TGTGCCAGCAGTGACCGGACAGCAGGCAATCAGCCCCAGCATTTT.

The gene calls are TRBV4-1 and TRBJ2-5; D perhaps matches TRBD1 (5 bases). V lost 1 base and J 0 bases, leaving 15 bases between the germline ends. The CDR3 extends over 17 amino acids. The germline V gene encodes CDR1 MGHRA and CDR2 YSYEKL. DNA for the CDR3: TGCGCCAGCAGCCAAGCTAGGGCACAGGAGTACCAAGAGACCCAGTACTTC. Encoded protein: CASSQARAQEYQETQYF.

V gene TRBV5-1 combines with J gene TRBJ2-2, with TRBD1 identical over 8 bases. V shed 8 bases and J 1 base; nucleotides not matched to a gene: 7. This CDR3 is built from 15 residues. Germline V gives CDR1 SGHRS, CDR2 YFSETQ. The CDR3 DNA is TGCGCCAGAACTCCCGGGACAGGGAACACCGGGGAGCTGTTTTTT. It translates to CARTPGTGNTGELFF.